The 12 T cell receptor beta chains in this list originate from one sample, sequenced in a study of blood T cell repertoires in COVID-19. TCRdb keeps only in-frame clones here, not all; method: immunoSEQ multiplex PCR. The repertoire consists of over 150,000 clones, with 90% to 95% occurring once and the leading ten covering approximately 0.5%. Material for sequencing was peripheral blood. The receptors come from a man in his fifties with acute or convalescent COVID-19.

The V call is TRBV29-1, the J call TRBJ2-7; D might be TRBD2 (6 bases). This CDR3 region has 13 residues. Trimming stripped 4 bases from V and 4 bases from J, with 14 bases between. CDR1 and CDR2 (germline): SQVTM, ANQGSEA. The DNA of the CDR3 is TGCAGCGTTGTGGAGGGGATCCAATACGAGCAGTACTTC. It encodes CSVVEGIQYEQYF.

The V gene is TRBV28, the J gene TRBJ1-4; no definite D call. The CDR3 totals 14 residues. Trimming stripped 3 bases from V and 5 bases from J, with 10 bases between. From germline, CDR1 is MDHEN and CDR2 SYDVKM. CDR3 DNA: TGTGCCAGCAGTTTGACTGTTATCAATGAAAAACTGTTTTTT. Translated, it gives CASSLTVINEKLFF.

The J gene is TRBJ1-1, the V gene TRBV4-2; 8 bases are a match to TRBD1. The CDR3 sequence is 15 residues long. Trimming cost V 1 base and J 5 bases; bases outside gene matches: 6. In germline, CDR1 is LGHNA, CDR2 YNFKEQ. The chain's CDR3 is CASSQGGRGRTEAFF. CDR3 nucleotides: TGTGCCAGCAGCCAAGGGGGCAGGGGGCGAACTGAAGCTTTCTTT.

The chain recombines TRBV5-5 with TRBJ1-1; tentative D call: TRBD1 (5 bases). This CDR3 is 14 amino acids long. The germline V gene encodes CDR1 SGHKS and CDR2 YYEKEE (reference sequence). V lost 0 bases, J lost 1 base, and 7 bases lay in between. CDR3 DNA sequence: TGTGCCAGCAGCTTGGTAGGACAGAACACTGAAGCTTTCTTT. Its protein is CASSLVGQNTEAFF. Full variable domain (rest looked up from reference TRBV5-5 and TRBJ1-1): DAGVTQSPTHLIKTRGQQVTLRCSPISGHKSVSWYQQVLGQGPQFIFQYYEKEERGRGNFPDRFSARQFPNYSSELNVNALLLGDSALYLCASSLVGQNTEAFFGQGTRLTVV.

The sample holds one count of this clone. The V gene is TRBV6-2 or TRBV6-3, the J gene TRBJ1-5; TRBD1 is a possible D gene (6 bases). Trimming cost V 5 bases and J 4 bases, with 21 bases left between them. Germline V gene data show CDR1 as MNHEY and CDR2 as SVGEGT. There are 17 residues in the CDR3. Here the CDR3 DNA reads TGTGCCAGCAGTCCCACATTACCGGGACAACTGAATCAGCCCCAGCATTTT. Protein sequence: CASSPTLPGQLNQPQHF.

This chain joins TRBV5-1 and TRBJ1-6; TRBD1 agrees at 9 bases. Germline V CDR1 and CDR2: SGHRS, YFSETQ. V lost 3 bases, J lost 8 bases, and 6 bases stayed unmatched. The CDR3 runs 15 residues. The CDR3 reads CASSSTGGIDSPLHF. The DNA of the CDR3 is TGCGCCAGCAGCTCCACAGGGGGCATCGATTCACCCCTCCACTTT.

This chain joins TRBV11-3 and TRBJ2-5; D is possibly TRBD1 (6 bases). V shed 5 bases and J shed 0 bases, with 10 bases lying between them. CDR3 length equals 14 residues. Germline lookup yields CDR1 SGHNT and CDR2 YENEEA. CDR3 loop: CASSPNRDQETQYF. The DNA of the CDR3 is TGTGCCAGCAGCCCAAACAGGGACCAAGAGACCCAGTACTTC.

A single count supports this clone. The chain recombines TRBV10-2 with TRBJ2-1; D possibly corresponds to TRBD2 (5 bases). CDR1 and CDR2 from the germline V gene are WSHSY and SAAADI. The CDR3 consists of 13 residues. Trimming took 7 bases from V and 5 from J, leaving 12 bases between them. The CDR3 region has the DNA TGCGCCAGCATCCGAGGAGGCAACAATGAGCAGTTCTTC. Protein sequence: CASIRGGNNEQFF.

This chain uses TRBV27 with TRBJ2-7, with TRBD1 matching over 7 bases. V was pared by 5 bases and J by 3 bases, with 4 bases of the junction left unmatched. CDR1 MNHEY and CDR2 SMNVEV come from the germline V gene (reference sequence). The CDR3 sequence is 13 residues long. CDR3 region: CASSPGTDYEQYF. The CDR3 nucleotides are TGTGCCAGCAGTCCCGGGACAGACTACGAGCAGTACTTC.

The chain couples TRBV30 to TRBJ2-7; D may be TRBD2 (6 bases). The CDR3 has 13 amino acids. V was pared by 3 bases and J by 1 base, with 10 bases between. Germline V gene lookup returns CDR1 GTSNPN and CDR2 SVGIG (reference sequence). The CDR3 bases are TGTGCCTGGAGCACCGGGACTTCCTACGAGCAGTACGTC. Translation: CAWSTGTSYEQYV.

The V call is TRBV9, the J call TRBJ2-4; perhaps TRBD1 as D (5 bases). The CDR3 length is 14 residues. CDR1 is SGDLS, CDR2 YYNGEE, per germline. Trimming took 0 bases from V and 6 from J, leaving 10 bases between them. This CDR3 is CASSVADKANIQYF. Written as DNA, the CDR3 is TGTGCCAGCAGCGTAGCGGACAAAGCAAACATTCAGTACTTC.

The CDR3 coding sequence is TGTGCCAGCAGTTACACGGGAGGTGGCGAGCAGTACGTC. Amino acid sequence: CASSYTGGGEQYV. The chain couples TRBV6-2 or TRBV6-3 to TRBJ2-7; 7 nucleotides agree with TRBD2. The CDR3 sequence is 13 residues long. J lost 6 bases, V lost 2 bases, and 4 bases had no gene match. CDR1 is MNHEY and CDR2 is SVGEGT in the germline V gene.